This T cell receptor (beta chain) was captured by sequencing in a study of cytomegalovirus exposure and HLA in healthy donors. Study outcomes and limitations: A few V segments could not be told apart, such as TRBV6-2 and TRBV6-3, and were left out.

Germline V lookup: CDR1 SGHRS, CDR2 YFSETQ. Trimming took 3 bases from V and 8 from J; bases not matched to a gene: 8. The CDR3 runs 16 residues. Turning to this clone: As yet, its antigen is unknown.

In the PCR, 60 Vbeta and 13 Jbeta primers were used. Using immunoSEQ multiplex PCR, the repertoire was profiled, and TCRdb retains in-frame clones only, with some absent. Of some 130,000 clones listed, around 73% are singletons. The source material was PBMCs. The chain joins TRBV5-1 to TRBJ2-1, with 13 nucleotides matching TRBD2. This clonotype was obtained from a man aged 45-65 years in good health and CMV-seronegative. The CDR3 spells CASSSELAGGPDEQFF. For the CDR3, the DNA is TGCGCCAGCAGCTCGGAACTAGCGGGAGGGCCAGATGAGCAGTTCTTC.